One and the same sample provided the 29 T cell receptor beta chains below, sequenced in a study of blood T cell repertoires in COVID-19. Clones were read by immunoSEQ multiplex PCR, and TCRdb kept only the in-frame ones, dropping some. The sample includes 350,000 to 450,000 clones, approximately 90% of them seen just once. The sample was PBMCs or T cells enriched from blood (not recorded which). The receptors were gathered from a woman aged 40 to 50 who had been exposed to COVID-19.

This chain connects TRBV5-1 to TRBJ2-3; D is uncertain. Germline assignment: CDR1 SGHRS and CDR2 YFSETQ. V shed 0 bases and J shed 4 bases, with 9 bases lying between them. CDR3 length equals 14 residues. As DNA, the CDR3 is TGCGCCAGCAGCTTGGATATCCCTTCAGATACGCAGTATTTT. Encoded protein: CASSLDIPSDTQYF.

The chain employs TRBV18 and TRBJ2-1; D is unclear. Germline V gene data show CDR1 as KGHSH and CDR2 as LQKENI. This CDR3 is built from 15 residues. Trimming removed 3 bases at V and 0 bases at J, with 9 bases between. The CDR3 loop is CASSPSTGSYNEQFF. In DNA, the CDR3 is TGTGCCAGCTCACCGTCGACGGGCTCCTACAATGAGCAGTTCTTC.

A word on this clone: The same CDR3 can be traced to other DNA sequences in this sample. In nucleotides, the CDR3 is TGTGCCAGCAGCCATAGGGGGTCCTACGAGCAGTACTTC. It codes for CASSHRGSYEQYF. The J gene is TRBJ2-7, the V gene TRBV3-1 (or the pseudogene TRBV3-2); D may be TRBD1 (6 bases). This CDR3 is 13 amino acids long. Germline V gives CDR1 LGHDT, CDR2 YNNKEL (reference sequence). V lost 3 bases and J lost 1, with 7 bases in between.

V and J are TRBV6-6 and TRBJ2-3, with 9 bases identical to TRBD2. This CDR3 is built from 16 residues. The V gene end was trimmed by 2 bases and the J gene end by 3 bases; junction bases not matched to a gene: 6. Germline CDR1 reads MNHNY; CDR2 reads SVGAGI (reference sequence). CDR3 bases: TGTGCCAGCAGTTACATGGCGGGGGGGCCTACAGATACGCAGTATTTT. It yields the protein CASSYMAGGPTDTQYF.

V gene TRBV12-3 or TRBV12-4 combines with J gene TRBJ2-5, with TRBD1 as a possible D gene (5 bases). This CDR3 comprises 13 residues. V was clipped by 6 bases and J by 5 bases, with 13 bases between them. In DNA, the CDR3 is TGTGCCAGCAGAAGACAGATTAGGGAGACCCAGTACTTC. Its translation is CASRRQIRETQYF.

The CDR3 sequence: CASSASLFDNSPLHF. The CDR3 DNA reads TGTGCCAGCAGCGCGTCTTTGTTTGATAATTCACCCCTCCACTTT. V usage is TRBV5-4 and J usage is TRBJ1-6; D unclear. Deletions cut 4 bases from V and 5 bases from J, with 13 bases between. The CDR3 has 15 residues. CDR1 SGHNT and CDR2 YYREEE come from the germline V gene (reference sequence).

This chain links TRBV5-5 with TRBJ2-5, with D hard to call. Germline V lookup: CDR1 SGHKS, CDR2 YYEKEE (reference sequence). Trimming cost V 2 bases and J 4 bases, with 12 bases left between them. The CDR3 is 14 residues long. CDR3 protein: CASSLSRSAETQYF. The CDR3 DNA is TGTGCCAGCAGCTTATCGAGGTCAGCAGAGACCCAGTACTTC.

The chain carries TRBV6-5 and TRBJ1-1; no definite D call. The CDR3 consists of 13 residues. Germline loops: CDR1 MNHEY, CDR2 SVGAGI. V lost 8 bases to trimming and J lost 1 base, with 11 bases between them. CDR3 loop: CASDEAGNTEAFF. For the CDR3, the DNA is TGTGCCAGCGACGAAGCAGGGAACACTGAAGCTTTCTTT.

There are a few counts of this clone. The chain combines TRBV7-2 with TRBJ2-1; D not certain. The CDR3 consists of 15 residues. Germline V lookup: CDR1 SGHTA, CDR2 FQGNSA. V shed 2 bases and J shed 4 bases, with 12 bases lying between them. The CDR3 DNA reads TGTGCCAGCAGCTTAACCCCGACTGGATACAATGAGCAGTTCTTC. It translates to CASSLTPTGYNEQFF. The entire variable domain, with the rest obtained from reference TRBV7-2 and TRBJ2-1, is as follows: GAGVSQSPSNKVTEKGKDVELRCDPISGHTALYWYRQSLGQGLEFLIYFQGNSAPDKSGLPSDRFSAERTGGSVSTLTIQRTQQEDSAVYLCASSLTPTGYNEQFFGPGTRLTVL.

The genes are TRBV19 and TRBJ1-1; D remains unclear. Germline V CDR1 and CDR2: LNHDA, SQIVND (reference sequence). V shed 8 bases and J shed 4 bases, with 17 bases lying between them. CDR3 length: 14 residues. The CDR3 DNA reads as TGTGCCAGTCGTTTCCGGGAGGCGTCCACTGAAGCTTTCTTT. Translation: CASRFREASTEAFF.

The chain uses TRBV5-1 and TRBJ2-2; possible D gene TRBD2, 6 bases. The CDR3 spans 15 residues. V lost 3 bases to trimming and J lost 3 bases, with 12 bases between them. Germline V CDR1 and CDR2: SGHRS, YFSETQ. The CDR3 DNA reads as TGCGCCAGCAGCTGGGGGACGGGAGACACCGGGGAGCTGTTTTTT. Protein product: CASSWGTGDTGELFF.

The V and J genes are TRBV7-9 and TRBJ1-4; possibly TRBD1 for D (5 bases). Germline CDR1 is SEHNR and CDR2 is FQNEAQ (reference sequence). The ends were cut back, 4 bases at V and 7 bases at J, with 16 bases in the middle. This CDR3 is 15 amino acids long. The CDR3 loop is CASSSRTTIGEKLFF. DNA for the CDR3: TGTGCCAGCAGCTCGCGGACAACTATCGGTGAAAAACTGTTTTTT.

The genes are TRBV4-3 and TRBJ1-1; D remains ambiguous. Per the germline V gene, CDR1 is LGHNA and CDR2 is YSLEER. Trimming cost V 0 bases and J 1 base, with 3 bases left between them. The CDR3 totals 13 residues. The DNA for the CDR3 is TGCGCCAGCAGCCAAGACAGGAACACTGAAGCTTTCTTT. Protein: CASSQDRNTEAFF.

The J gene is TRBJ1-1, the V gene TRBV11-2; D call uncertain. The CDR3 loop spans 13 amino acids. The germline CDR1 and CDR2 sequences are SGHAT and FQNNGV. The V end was cut by 5 bases, the J end by 4 bases, with 11 bases between. CDR3: CASSTVRGTEAFF. The CDR3 DNA follows: TGTGCCAGCAGCACGGTCAGAGGCACTGAAGCTTTCTTT.

The genes are TRBV2 and TRBJ2-3; D is perhaps TRBD2 (5 bases). V gave up 8 bases and J gave up 5 bases, with 11 bases separating them. CDR1 is SNHLY, CDR2 FYNNEI, per germline. This CDR3 has 12 residues. The CDR3 coding sequence is TGTGCCAGCGCCCAAGAGGGAGATACGCAGTATTTT. Translated, it gives CASAQEGDTQYF.

The J gene is TRBJ2-7, the V gene TRBV19; 10 nucleotides match TRBD2. The CDR3 covers 14 residues. Germline trimming cut 3 bases from V and 3 bases from J; bases unmatched to any gene: 2. Germline V lookup: CDR1 LNHDA, CDR2 SQIVND (reference sequence). CDR3 amino acids: CASSIQRGGYEQYF. In DNA form, the CDR3 reads TGTGCCAGTAGTATCCAGCGGGGGGGCTACGAGCAGTACTTC.

The chain is built from TRBV3-1 (or the pseudogene TRBV3-2) and TRBJ2-5, with 8 bases aligning to TRBD2. The V segment lost 4 bases and the J segment 2 bases; nucleotides outside the gene matches: 9. The CDR3 sequence is 16 residues long. CDR1 and CDR2 (germline): LGHDT, YNNKEL (reference sequence). CDR3 in amino acids: CASSRVGLGIQETQYF. The CDR3 DNA follows: TGTGCCAGCAGCCGCGTGGGACTAGGGATACAAGAGACCCAGTACTTC.

This clone appeared a few times. This sequence joins TRBV6-1 and TRBJ2-7; D gene unclear. V lost 2 bases, J lost 6 bases, and 14 bases lay in between. The V gene's germline CDR1 is MNHNS and CDR2 SASEGT. The CDR3 loop spans 14 amino acids. The DNA for the CDR3 is TGTGCCAGCAGTGAAAACCCATTGTTCGGCGAGCAGTACTTC. Encoded protein: CASSENPLFGEQYF.

CDR3 nucleotides: TGTGCCAGCAGCTTGGCGGGGACAGCTGGAAACACCATATATTTT. It specifies CASSLAGTAGNTIYF. The chain carries TRBV5-4 and TRBJ1-3; TRBD1 agrees at 7 bases. V was pared by 0 bases and J by 2 bases, with 2 bases of the junction left unmatched. This CDR3 has 15 residues. Germline V CDR1 and CDR2: SGHNT, YYREEE (reference sequence).

The genes are TRBV27 and TRBJ2-1; D might be TRBD2 (5 bases). Germline CDR1 reads MNHEY; CDR2 reads SMNVEV (reference sequence). The CDR3 has 14 residues. CDR3 protein: CGEGLVRPYNEQFF. The CDR3 DNA is TGTGGTGAGGGCTTGGTGCGTCCCTACAATGAGCAGTTCTTC.

The chain combines TRBV5-1 with TRBJ2-1; no definite D call. Germline assignment: CDR1 SGHRS and CDR2 YFSETQ. The CDR3 spans 17 residues. The V end was cut by 1 base, the J end by 0 bases, with 14 bases between. The DNA for the CDR3 is TGCGCCAGCAGCTTGATTGGCAGGCGAAGCTCCTACAATGAGCAGTTCTTC. As protein: CASSLIGRRSSYNEQFF.

This rearrangement joins TRBV28 to TRBJ2-7; 15 nucleotides agree with TRBD2. The germline gives CDR1 MDHEN, CDR2 SYDVKM. This CDR3 has 15 amino acids. V dropped 7 bases and J dropped 4; count of bases not matched to a gene: 5. The CDR3 loop reads CASKGGLAGGYEQYF. The DNA for the CDR3 is TGTGCCAGCAAGGGCGGACTAGCGGGAGGGTACGAGCAGTACTTC. The entire variable domain, with the rest obtained from reference TRBV28 and TRBJ2-7, is as follows: DVKVTQSSRYLVKRTGEKVFLECVQDMDHENMFWYRQDPGLGLRLIYFSYDVKMKEKGDIPEGYSVSREKKERFSLILESASTNQTSMYLCASKGGLAGGYEQYFGPGTRLTVT.

This clone was found once. The V call is TRBV18, the J call TRBJ1-1, with 7 bases aligning to TRBD1. There are 13 residues in the CDR3. Germline CDR1 KGHSH, CDR2 LQKENI. V was clipped by 6 bases and J by 6 bases; unmatched bases: 7. Written as DNA, the CDR3 is TGTGCCAGCTCGCGGGACAGAATTTCTGAAGCTTTCTTT. This encodes CASSRDRISEAFF.

The chain links TRBV5-4 to TRBJ1-3; 7 bases are a match to TRBD1. V gave up 0 bases and J gave up 8 bases; unmatched junction bases: 8. The CDR3 contains 15 residues. CDR1 is SGHNT and CDR2 is YYREEE in the germline V gene (reference sequence). The CDR3 sequence is CASSLGGRGMDTIYF. The CDR3, as DNA: TGTGCCAGCAGCTTGGGCGGCAGGGGGATGGACACCATATATTTT. Full variable domain (remainder filled in from reference TRBV5-4 and TRBJ1-3): ETGVTQSPTHLIKTRGQQVTLRCSSQSGHNTVSWYQQALGQGPQFIFQYYREEENGRGNFPPRFSGLQFPNYSSELNVNALELDDSALYLCASSLGGRGMDTIYFGEGSWLTVV.

The chain has TRBV4-3 and TRBJ1-1; D is undetermined. Per germline, CDR1 LGHNA and CDR2 YSLEER. This CDR3 comprises 16 residues. V was trimmed by 4 bases and J by 3 bases, leaving 18 bases between them. The chain's CDR3 is CASSLGQGSRDTEAFF. CDR3 sequence (DNA): TGCGCCAGCAGCCTCGGGCAAGGGAGCCGAGACACTGAAGCTTTCTTT.

CDR3 loop: CASSLTGSGYNEQFF. The DNA of the CDR3 is TGTGCCAGCAGCTTGACAGGGTCGGGCTACAATGAGCAGTTCTTC. This chain connects TRBV5-4 to TRBJ2-1, with D perhaps matching TRBD1 (6 bases). V was trimmed by 1 base and J by 3 bases, leaving 11 bases between them. In germline, CDR1 is SGHNT, CDR2 YYREEE (reference sequence). This CDR3 has 15 residues.

The J gene is TRBJ2-5, the V gene TRBV3-1 (or the pseudogene TRBV3-2), with unresolved D. The CDR3 covers 15 residues. V shed 4 bases and J shed 1 base, with 13 bases lying between them. Per germline, CDR1 LGHDT and CDR2 YNNKEL (reference sequence). The CDR3 sequence is CASSLVPVAQETQYF. Here the CDR3 DNA reads TGTGCCAGCAGCCTTGTCCCTGTGGCCCAAGAGACCCAGTACTTC.

The gene calls are TRBV12-5 and TRBJ1-4; 7 bases are a match to TRBD1. The V gene's germline CDR1 is LGHNT and CDR2 FRNRAP. Trimming took 5 bases from V and 4 from J; bases not matched to a gene: 7. This CDR3 is 15 amino acids long. CDR3 loop: CASGPGTAYNEKLFF. The CDR3 coding sequence is TGTGCTAGTGGTCCCGGGACAGCTTATAATGAAAAACTGTTTTTT.

The chain recombines TRBV5-5 with TRBJ1-1; TRBD1 agrees at 8 bases. CDR3 size: 15 residues. The V and J ends lost 3 bases and 4 bases, in that order; junction bases with no gene match: 8. The germline V gene encodes CDR1 SGHKS and CDR2 YYEKEE (reference sequence). CDR3 residues: CASSSTGATRTEAFF. The CDR3 region has the DNA TGTGCCAGCAGCTCGACAGGGGCCACACGCACTGAAGCTTTCTTT.